The 10 T cell receptor beta chains presented below share a single source sample, sequenced in a study of blood T cell repertoires in COVID-19. Repertoires were generated with immunoSEQ multiplex PCR, while TCRdb's copy carries only in-frame clones and drops some. The table records under 20,000 clones, approximately 86% of them present only once. Sequencing was done on a sample of peripheral blood. The receptors here all came from a human donor in a cohort sampled during active COVID-19. The donor label of this sample is uncertain.

V is TRBV18 and J is TRBJ2-6; 11 positions agree with TRBD1. The CDR3 spans 16 residues. J lost 2 bases, V lost 4 bases, and 1 base had no gene match. CDR1 is KGHSH and CDR2 is LQKENI in the germline V gene. The CDR3 region is CASSRTGGAGANVLTF. CDR3 DNA: TGTGCCAGCTCACGGACAGGGGGCGCTGGGGCCAACGTCCTGACTTTC.

The rearrangement joins TRBV11-2 to TRBJ2-3, with 7 positions matching TRBD2. The germline V gene encodes CDR1 SGHAT and CDR2 FQNNGV. The CDR3 is 18 residues long. Trimming took 5 bases from V and 8 from J; bases not matched to a gene: 22. Here the CDR3 reads CASSLAVRGPERKGTQYF. The CDR3 DNA is TGTGCCAGCAGCCTAGCGGTCAGAGGCCCCGAGCGGAAGGGTACGCAGTATTTT. Variable domain in full (rest from reference TRBV11-2 and TRBJ2-3): EAGVAQSPRYKIIEKRQSVAFWCNPISGHATLYWYQQILGQGPKLLIQFQNNGVVDDSQLPKDRFSAERLKGVDSTLKIQPAKLEDSAVYLCASSLAVRGPERKGTQYFGPGTRLTVL.

This clone appeared once. The genes are TRBV12-3 or TRBV12-4 and TRBJ2-7; possibly TRBD1 for D (5 bases). V was trimmed by 6 bases and J by 3 bases, leaving 9 bases between them. The CDR3 loop spans 12 amino acids. In DNA, the CDR3 is TGTGCCAGCAGCCTAGGACACTACGAGCAGTACTTC. Amino acid sequence: CASSLGHYEQYF.

The chain employs TRBV19 and TRBJ2-2; 7 nucleotides line up with TRBD1. The CDR3 spans 16 residues. The V and J ends lost 5 bases and 2 bases, in that order; junction bases with no gene match: 8. From germline, CDR1 is LNHDA and CDR2 SQIVND (reference sequence). The DNA for the CDR3 is TGTGCCAGTAGTGTGAGGGGGCGCGGAAACACCGGGGAGCTGTTTTTT. Translated: CASSVRGRGNTGELFF.

This sequence joins TRBV18 and TRBJ2-7, with 7 bases that match TRBD1. CDR3 length: 14 amino acids. Per the germline V gene, CDR1 is KGHSH and CDR2 is LQKENI. V was clipped by 3 bases and J by 3 bases; unmatched bases: 5. The DNA for the CDR3 is TGTGCCAGCTCACCTACGACAGGGAACTACGAGCAGTACTTC. It translates to CASSPTTGNYEQYF.

A few counts support this clone. The genes are TRBV24-1 and TRBJ2-1, with TRBD2 matching 7 bases. Trimming at V came to 3 bases and at J to 1 base, leaving 5 bases not matched to a gene. The CDR3 is 16 amino acids. The germline V gene has CDR1 KGHDR and CDR2 SFDVKD. DNA of the CDR3: TGTGCCACCAGTGATAGCCGAGCGGGATCCTACAATGAGCAGTTCTTC. It is translated as CATSDSRAGSYNEQFF.

The rearrangement uses TRBV11-2 and TRBJ2-7; 7 bases line up with TRBD2. Per the germline V gene, CDR1 is SGHAT and CDR2 is FQNNGV. CDR3 size: 15 residues. Trimming took 5 bases from V and 2 from J; bases not matched to a gene: 9. The CDR3 region is CASSLRSSGPYEQYF. The CDR3 nucleotides read TGTGCCAGCAGCCTCCGGTCTAGCGGCCCCTACGAGCAGTACTTC.

The chain employs TRBV28 and TRBJ1-3; D not resolved. This CDR3 region has 13 residues. Trimming removed 5 bases at V and 10 bases at J, with 15 bases between. Germline V gene lookup returns CDR1 MDHEN and CDR2 SYDVKM. CDR3 coding DNA: TGTGCCAGCAGTACACAGTCCGTATATACCATATATTTT. It translates to CASSTQSVYTIYF. Variable domain in full (rest from reference TRBV28 and TRBJ1-3): DVKVTQSSRYLVKRTGEKVFLECVQDMDHENMFWYRQDPGLGLRLIYFSYDVKMKEKGDIPEGYSVSREKKERFSLILESASTNQTSMYLCASSTQSVYTIYFGEGSWLTVV.

This clone has a single count. The rearrangement links TRBV9 to TRBJ2-7; 7 bases match TRBD1. V shed 4 bases, J shed 3 bases, and the junction held 7 bases outside the gene matches. The CDR3 loop spans 14 amino acids. The germline CDR1 and CDR2 sequences are SGDLS and YYNGEE. This CDR3 is CASSPWDSLYEQYF. CDR3 nucleotide sequence: TGTGCCAGCAGCCCCTGGGACAGCCTCTACGAGCAGTACTTC. The whole variable domain, remainder taken from reference TRBV9 and TRBJ2-7, is DSGVTQTPKHLITATGQRVTLRCSPRSGDLSVYWYQQSLDQGLQFLIQYYNGEERAKGNILERFSAQQFPDLHSELNLSSLELGDSALYFCASSPWDSLYEQYFGPGTRLTVT.

The rearrangement uses TRBV11-3 and TRBJ2-5, with TRBD2 matching 13 bases. CDR1 is SGHNT, CDR2 YENEEA, per germline. The length of the CDR3 is 17 residues. Trimming cost V 4 bases and J 11 bases; bases outside gene matches: 16. DNA of the CDR3: TGTGCCAGCAGCTCCGCCGGGACTAGCGGGGAAACGGGGGAGCAGTACTTC. Amino acids: CASSSAGTSGETGEQYF.